This TCR beta chain is drawn from a study of CD4 T cells in relation to SARS-CoV-2 and coronaviruses. Repertoires were generated with immunoSEQ multiplex PCR, while TCRdb's copy carries only in-frame clones and drops some. Of 30,000 to 45,000 clones in the sample, roughly 90% are singletons; the top ten hold roughly a tenth. The germline V gene encodes CDR1 GTSNPN and CDR2 SVGIG (reference sequence). With 0 bases removed from V and 0 bases from J, the gap between germline ends came to 12 bases. The CDR3 length is 15 residues. Source material: memory CD4+ T cells from PBMCs. V is TRBV30 and J is TRBJ2-7; D may be TRBD2 (5 bases). The receptor comes from an adult with COVID-19. The chain's CDR3 is CAWSVLGGSSYEQYF. As DNA, the CDR3 is TGTGCCTGGAGTGTACTTGGTGGGAGCTCCTACGAGCAGTACTTC.